Listed below are T cell receptor beta chains from one sample, sequenced in a study of T cell repertoires in cytomegalovirus infection. Each CDR3 protein gets one entry after TCRdb re-called the reads with MiXCR. The repertoire has roughly 340,000 distinct CDR3 sequences, 25% to 35% of them found once; the top ten carry 20%. Their antigens remain unidentified. This specimen was cultured PBMCs, taken from culture after CMV antigen stimulation. The receptors originated from a human donor in good health (CMV status not recorded). Some clones in this sample may be carry-over from other donors' samples. CDR3s include the opening cysteine and the closing phenylalanine or tryptophan. The D gene is left open where the match is weak. Size tells how often a clone was seen (once, few, many) or the class of an expanded clone, and some rows leave it out.

. | . | TRBJ1-2 | TRBV7-9 | CASGREGYGYTF | TGTGCCAGCGGTCGGGAGGGCTATGGCTACACCTTC
TRBD1 | . | TRBJ1-1 | TRBV3-1 | CASSPGQYTEAFF | TGTGCCAGCAGCCCGGGACAGTACACTGAAGCTTTCTTT
. | few | TRBJ2-2 | TRBV12-3/TRBV12-4 | CASNPDTGELFF | TGTGCCAGCAATCCCGACACCGGGGAGCTGTTTTTT
. | many | TRBJ2-6 | TRBV11-2 | CASSPHRAGANVLTF | TGTGCCAGCAGCCCCCACAGGGCTGGGGCCAACGTCCTGACTTTC
. | . | TRBJ1-2 | TRBV3-1 | CASSQEEGIYGYTF | TGTGCCAGCAGCCAAGAAGAGGGAATCTATGGCTACACCTTC
. | . | TRBJ1-1 | TRBV5-1 | CASSLRALPAEAFF | TGCGCCAGCAGCCTCCGGGCCTTGCCCGCTGAAGCTTTCTTT
. | few | TRBJ1-2 | TRBV19 | CASSKVRGGDYGYTF | TGTGCCAGTAGTAAGGTGCGAGGAGGGGACTATGGCTACACCTTC
. | . | TRBJ1-1 | TRBV4-3 | CASSRGAGDNTEAFF | TGCGCCAGCAGCCGTGGGGCAGGGGACAACACTGAAGCTTTCTTT
. | many | TRBJ1-1 | TRBV27 | CASRPNGGGGEAFF | TGTGCCAGCAGACCAAATGGGGGCGGGGGTGAAGCTTTCTTT
TRBD1 | . | TRBJ1-1 | TRBV11-2 | CASSRRGRWTEAFF | TGTGCCAGCAGCCGAAGGGGGCGTTGGACTGAAGCTTTCTTT
TRBD1 | . | TRBJ1-5 | TRBV28 | CASSFGQEYNQPQHF | TGTGCCAGCAGTTTCGGACAGGAGTACAATCAGCCCCAGCATTTT
. | few | TRBJ2-4 | TRBV12-3/TRBV12-4 | CASSPRPGSQYF | TGTGCCAGCAGTCCCCGTCCCGGGAGTCAGTACTTC
. | . | TRBJ2-2 | TRBV7-6 | CASSRGTSNTGELFF | TGTGCCAGCAGCCGAGGGACTTCGAACACCGGGGAGCTGTTTTTT
. | . | TRBJ2-1 | TRBV7-2 | CASSARGFTGTIYNEQFF | TGTGCCAGCAGCGCTAGGGGGTTCACCGGGACTATATACAATGAGCAGTTCTTC
. | . | TRBJ1-6 | TRBV14 | CASSQVHYNSPLHF | TGTGCCAGCAGCCAAGTGCACTATAATTCACCCCTCCACTTT
. | . | TRBJ1-5 | TRBV7-9 | CASSLGAGKTLNQPQHF | TGTGCCAGCAGCTTAGGCGCAGGAAAGACGCTCAATCAGCCCCAGCATTTT